One and the same sample provided the 29 T cell receptor beta chains below, sequenced in a study of CD4+ T cells in melanoma. Only in-frame clones appear in the TCRdb table, and some are missing; sequencing was by immunoSEQ multiplex PCR. The profile shows fewer than 55,000 clones, roughly nine tenths of them singletons. The sample was peripheral blood. Receptors originate from a human donor with melanoma.

The chain is built from TRBV21-1 and TRBJ2-5; whether TRBD1, the table's D call, matches the DNA was not checked. TRBV21-1 is marked as a pseudogene. The CDR3 length is 15 residues. CDR3 nucleotide sequence: TGTGCCAGCAGCAAAGGAATACAGGAAGCAGAGACCCAGTACTTC. Translation: CASSKGIQEAETQYF.

The chain is built from TRBV2 and TRBJ1-1; TRBD1 is a possible D gene (5 bases). This CDR3 spans 13 amino acids. Germline loops: CDR1 SNHLY, CDR2 FYNNEI. V shed 7 bases and J shed 0 bases, with 9 bases lying between them. The CDR3 nucleotides read TGTGCCAGCACCAAAGGGGTGAACACTGAAGCTTTCTTT. It codes for CASTKGVNTEAFF.

The V and J genes are TRBV4-1 and TRBJ2-3; TRBD2 agrees at 9 bases. Trimming removed 4 bases from V and 4 bases from J; junction bases left unmatched: 9. Germline V gene sequence: CDR1 MGHRA, CDR2 YSYEKL. There are 16 residues in the CDR3. CDR3 in amino acids: CASSPRGGGEADTQYF. DNA for the CDR3: TGCGCCAGCAGCCCCAGGGGCGGGGGGGAGGCAGATACGCAGTATTTT.

The chain recombines TRBV6-1 with TRBJ1-2, with 9 positions matching TRBD1. CDR3 size: 14 residues. Germline CDR1 is MNHNS and CDR2 is SASEGT. J gave up 6 bases and V 6 bases, and 8 bases lay outside the gene matches. As DNA, the CDR3 is TGTGCCAGCAGCCATGACAGGGGGGCGGATGGCTACACCTTC. It yields the protein CASSHDRGADGYTF.

The chain combines TRBV7-5 with TRBJ1-1; the table gives TRBD1 as D, unverified against the DNA. TRBV7-5 is a pseudogene segment. The CDR3 has 15 amino acids. The CDR3 nucleotides are TGTGCCAGAAGCAAAATAGGGGGCAGTGACACTGAAGCTTTCTTT. Its translation: CARSKIGGSDTEAFF.

The chain employs TRBV20-1 and TRBJ2-7; D gene uncertain. The CDR3 covers 11 residues. CDR1 is DFQATT, CDR2 SNEGSKA, per germline (reference sequence). V gave up 6 bases and J gave up 1 base, with 7 bases separating them. Here the CDR3 reads CSATRSYEQYF. CDR3 in DNA: TGCAGTGCCACACGTTCCTACGAGCAGTACTTC.

V is TRBV7-9 and J is TRBJ1-1; D is unclear. Germline loops: CDR1 SEHNR, CDR2 FQNEAQ (reference sequence). V was cut by 2 bases and J by 2 bases, with 6 bases left in between. The CDR3 runs to 13 residues. The CDR3 spells CASSLTTNTEAFF. In nucleotides, the CDR3 is TGTGCCAGCAGCTTAACAACTAACACTGAAGCTTTCTTT.

The genes are TRBV9 and TRBJ1-6; D call uncertain. The V and J ends lost 4 bases and 10 bases respectively, with 27 bases between them. The CDR3 has 18 residues. The germline CDR1 and CDR2 sequences are SGDLS and YYNGEE. The CDR3 spells CASSSEGGEGGVGSPLHF. For the CDR3, the DNA is TGTGCCAGCAGCTCGGAAGGTGGGGAGGGCGGTGTGGGGTCACCCCTCCACTTT.

This chain uses TRBV19 with TRBJ2-2; D uncertain. The germline gives CDR1 LNHDA, CDR2 SQIVND (reference sequence). The CDR3 runs 13 residues. V was shortened by 7 bases and J by 1 base, with 7 bases between the two germline ends. The DNA for the CDR3 is TGTGCCAGTAATAGGGTGAACACCGGGGAGCTGTTTTTT. Protein: CASNRVNTGELFF.

The chain couples TRBV2 to TRBJ2-3; D remains unclear. Between the trimmed V and J ends, which lost 10 bases and 1 base, there was a span of 18 bases. Germline CDR1 is SNHLY and CDR2 is FYNNEI. The CDR3 totals 15 residues. The CDR3, as DNA: TGTGCCAATCCAAAGACCACCCTACGCACAGATACGCAGTATTTT. This sequence encodes CANPKTTLRTDTQYF.

The rearrangement joins TRBV30 to TRBJ1-2; 11 positions agree with TRBD1. V shed 3 bases, J shed 1 base, and the junction held 1 base outside the gene matches. From germline, CDR1 is GTSNPN and CDR2 SVGIG (reference sequence). This CDR3 spans 14 amino acids. CDR3 amino acids: CAWRGTGGNYGYTF. Here the CDR3 DNA reads TGTGCCTGGAGGGGGACAGGGGGTAACTATGGCTACACCTTC.

The chain recombines TRBV2 with TRBJ1-5, with D uncertain. The V and J ends lost 4 bases and 5 bases respectively, with 9 bases between them. The length of the CDR3 is 13 residues. Germline CDR1 and CDR2: SNHLY and FYNNEI. This CDR3 reads CASSVTGYQPQHF. For the CDR3, the DNA is TGTGCCAGCAGTGTGACTGGTTATCAGCCCCAGCATTTT.

This chain uses TRBV18 with TRBJ2-7; weak D call: TRBD1 (6 bases). The CDR3 length is 14 residues. V dropped 5 bases and J dropped 0 bases, with 11 bases sitting between them. Germline V gives CDR1 KGHSH, CDR2 LQKENI. CDR3 nucleotides: TGTGCCAGCTCATCCGACAGGAACTCCTACGAGCAGTACTTC. It translates to CASSSDRNSYEQYF.

This clone was recorded once. The chain joins TRBV5-1 to TRBJ1-4; possibly TRBD1 for D (6 bases). Trimming took off 2 bases at V and 3 bases at J, with 11 bases between the two ends. Looked up from germline, CDR1 is SGHRS and CDR2 is YFSETQ. The CDR3 covers 15 residues. The CDR3 DNA reads TGCGCCAGCAGCTTACAGGGAAGGGCTAATGAAAAACTGTTTTTT. This translates into CASSLQGRANEKLFF.

The chain links TRBV6-1 to TRBJ1-5, with a weak D call TRBD1 (5 bases). Per the germline V gene, CDR1 is MNHNS and CDR2 is SASEGT. The CDR3 covers 15 residues. V lost 2 bases, J lost 6 bases, and 14 bases lay in between. The CDR3 here is CASSELGLRSQPQHF. The CDR3 DNA reads TGTGCCAGCAGTGAATTGGGGCTTCGAAGTCAGCCCCAGCATTTT.

The V call is TRBV11-2, the J call TRBJ2-5, with 7 bases aligning to TRBD2. The trim removed 4 bases at V and 3 bases at J, leaving 14 bases unmatched. The germline V gene encodes CDR1 SGHAT and CDR2 FQNNGV. The CDR3 length is 17 residues. CDR3: CASSSGASGGLKETQYF. DNA of the CDR3: TGTGCCAGCAGCTCTGGGGCTAGCGGTGGCCTTAAAGAGACCCAGTACTTC.

This chain uses TRBV10-3 with TRBJ1-3; D is uncertain. The CDR3 is 15 amino acids. The germline gives CDR1 ENHRY, CDR2 SYGVKD. Trimming pared 3 bases from V and 1 base from J, leaving 10 bases between. The DNA for the CDR3 is TGTGCCATCAGTGACTCCCGCAATTCTGGAAACACCATATATTTT. Protein: CAISDSRNSGNTIYF.

The V and J genes are TRBV5-1 and TRBJ1-2, with a possible D match to TRBD1 (5 bases). Between the trimmed V and J ends, which lost 1 base and 6 bases, there was a span of 7 bases. The germline CDR1 and CDR2 sequences are SGHRS and YFSETQ. CDR3 length equals 12 residues. The CDR3, as DNA: TGCGCCAGCAGCTTGCCAGGGAATGGCTACACCTTC. It specifies CASSLPGNGYTF.

This chain joins TRBV7-2 and TRBJ2-7; 9 nucleotides align to TRBD1. The germline V gene encodes CDR1 SGHTA and CDR2 FQGNSA. V dropped 3 bases and J dropped 2; count of bases not matched to a gene: 5. The CDR3 runs 15 residues. CDR3 DNA sequence: TGTGCCAGCAGCTTCGACAGGGGGAACCCCTACGAGCAGTACTTC. Amino acid sequence: CASSFDRGNPYEQYF. The full variable domain, with the rest looked up from reference TRBV7-2 and TRBJ2-7, is GAGVSQSPSNKVTEKGKDVELRCDPISGHTALYWYRQSLGQGLEFLIYFQGNSAPDKSGLPSDRFSAERTGGSVSTLTIQRTQQEDSAVYLCASSFDRGNPYEQYFGPGTRLTVT.

The genes are TRBV5-1 and TRBJ1-2, with D uncertain. The CDR3 has 15 amino acids. Trimming shortened V by 0 bases and J by 0 bases, and 9 bases separated the two germline ends. Germline V CDR1 and CDR2: SGHRS, YFSETQ. The CDR3 coding sequence is TGCGCCAGCAGCTTGGTCGGAGCTACTAACTATGGCTACACCTTC. It specifies CASSLVGATNYGYTF. Variable domain in full (rest from reference TRBV5-1 and TRBJ1-2): KAGVTQTPRYLIKTRGQQVTLSCSPISGHRSVSWYQQTPGQGLQFLFEYFSETQRNKGNFPGRFSGRQFSNSRSEMNVSTLELGDSALYLCASSLVGATNYGYTFGSGTRLTVV.

The chain has TRBV7-8 and TRBJ1-5, with unresolved D. The CDR3 extends over 16 amino acids. V gave up 0 bases and J gave up 0 bases, with 9 bases separating them. Germline-derived CDR1 and CDR2 are SGHVS and FQNEAQ. For the CDR3, the DNA is TGTGCCAGCAGCTTAGCGGCCGAATATAGCAATCAGCCCCAGCATTTT. Protein product: CASSLAAEYSNQPQHF.

This clone was observed once. The rearrangement links TRBV11-2 to TRBJ1-2; 7 bases are shared with TRBD1. The length of the CDR3 is 13 residues. Losses at the gene ends were 6 bases for V and 4 bases for J; bases not matched to a gene: 5. CDR1 and CDR2 (germline): SGHAT, FQNNGV. The CDR3 loop reads CASRSTGPYGYTF. DNA for the CDR3: TGTGCCAGCAGATCGACAGGGCCCTATGGCTACACCTTC.

The rearrangement uses TRBV6-4 and TRBJ1-5; unclear D gene. This CDR3 region has 13 residues. CDR1 MRHNA and CDR2 SNTAGT come from the germline V gene. V was pared by 0 bases and J by 7 bases, with 7 bases between. The CDR3 DNA follows: TGTGCCAGCAGTGACTCGATGGGACAGCCCCAGCATTTT. Translated, it gives CASSDSMGQPQHF.

The chain recombines TRBV10-2 with TRBJ1-5; D call uncertain. Germline values: CDR1 WSHSY, CDR2 SAAADI. The germline V and J ends were trimmed by 8 bases and 0 bases, with 8 bases remaining between them. CDR3 length: 13 residues. CDR3 protein: CASGPPSNQPQHF. Written as DNA, the CDR3 is TGCGCCAGCGGGCCCCCTAGCAATCAGCCCCAGCATTTT.

This clone is labeled as large. The V call is TRBV19, the J call TRBJ1-1, with no clear D. V lost 5 bases to trimming and J lost 0 bases, with 10 bases between them. CDR3 length equals 14 residues. The germline CDR1 and CDR2 sequences are LNHDA and SQIVND (reference sequence). CDR3 in DNA: TGTGCCAGTAGTCTCCCCGGGTTGAACACTGAAGCTTTCTTT. Protein product: CASSLPGLNTEAFF. Variable domain in full (rest from reference TRBV19 and TRBJ1-1): DGGITQSPKYLFRKEGQNVTLSCEQNLNHDAMYWYRQDPGQGLRLIYYSQIVNDFQKGDIAEGYSVSREKKESFPLTVTSAQKNPTAFYLCASSLPGLNTEAFFGQGTRLTVV.

The chain joins TRBV2 to TRBJ1-6; no definite D call. The CDR3 has 11 residues. Per germline, CDR1 SNHLY and CDR2 FYNNEI. Between the trimmed V and J ends, which lost 5 bases and 5 bases, there was a span of 1 base. Here the CDR3 reads CASSNNSPLHF. CDR3 DNA: TGTGCCAGCAGTAATAATTCACCCCTCCACTTT.

This chain links TRBV14 with TRBJ2-5; D gene uncertain. This CDR3 is 12 amino acids long. Germline V gene sequence: CDR1 SGHDN, CDR2 FVKESK. Deletions cut 1 base from V and 6 bases from J, with 6 bases between. CDR3 DNA sequence: TGTGCCAGCAGCCAAGCGCGCCAGACCCAGTACTTC. Translating it yields CASSQARQTQYF.

J is TRBJ2-7 and V is TRBV6-6, with TRBD1 matching 7 bases. In germline, CDR1 is MNHNY, CDR2 SVGAGI (reference sequence). The CDR3 contains 14 residues. Trimming cost V 6 bases and J 0 bases; bases outside gene matches: 5. CDR3 sequence (DNA): TGTGCCAGCAGGATGACAGGGATCTCCTACGAGCAGTACTTC. Residues: CASRMTGISYEQYF.

This clone was found once. The gene calls are TRBV19 and TRBJ2-5, with D unclear. The germline V gene has CDR1 LNHDA and CDR2 SQIVND (reference sequence). The CDR3 consists of 14 residues. V gave up 7 bases and J gave up 1 base, with 13 bases separating them. The CDR3 sequence is CASMGWSSQETQYF. The CDR3, as DNA: TGTGCCAGTATGGGGTGGTCTTCCCAAGAGACCCAGTACTTC.